In this sample, the clone carrying this TCR beta chain turned up many times. Deletions cut 0 bases from V and 6 bases from J, with 4 bases between. The CDR3 contains 11 residues. Germline CDR1 is SGHRS and CDR2 is YFSETQ. TCRdb reprocessed the 5' RACE reads with MiXCR, giving one entry per CDR3 protein. The table lists some 350,000 distinct CDR3 sequences, about 4% of them singletons. The record originates from a study of T cells after yellow fever vaccination. The clonotype originates from a man aged 18 to 30 who received the YFV17D yellow fever vaccine. V usage is TRBV5-1 and J usage is TRBJ2-7, with unresolved D. Sequenced material: PBMCs, taken 5 days after the yellow fever booster vaccination. The CDR3 region is CASSLVSEQYF. The CDR3 DNA reads as TGCGCCAGCAGCTTGGTTAGCGAGCAGTACTTC.